This T cell receptor (beta chain) was profiled in a study of T cell responses to AZD1222 COVID-19 vaccine. V was pared by 4 bases and J by 3 bases, with 12 bases between. The CDR3 is made up of 14 amino acids. Germline V gene sequence: CDR1 LGHDT, CDR2 YNNKEL (reference sequence). Here immunoSEQ multiplex PCR was the method, and the copy in TCRdb shows in-frame clones only, minus some. The sample holds 120,000 to 150,000 clones, approximately 88% seen once. Points from the study as a whole: Spike-specific TCR breadth rose after two AZD1222 doses, and depth rose as well. Only after the peak T cell response were repertoires sampled. The span of vaccine-associated CD4 TCRs extended across spike, with dominance at 160-218 and 743-854. Variant regions that are unmutated are reportedly the target of nearly half of spike-specific TCRs.

Turning to this clone: Its antigen is undetermined.

The rearrangement uses TRBV3-1 (or the pseudogene TRBV3-2) and TRBJ1-2; no firm D call. The specimen comprised peripheral blood, sampled on day 0 of MenACWY control vaccination. The TCR sequence derives from an adult in good health. This CDR3 is CASSPGSAHYGYTF. The CDR3 nucleotides read TGTGCCAGCAGCCCCGGGTCAGCCCACTATGGCTACACCTTC.